This TCR beta chain was identified in a study of blood T cell repertoires in COVID-19. Profiling relied on immunoSEQ multiplex PCR, and the TCRdb table lists in-frame clones only, not all of them. This table holds about 330,000 clones, about 85% found once. CDR1 MNHEY and CDR2 SMNVEV come from the germline V gene (reference sequence). V was cut by 8 bases and J by 2 bases, with 12 bases left in between. The CDR3 is 13 residues long. This chain joins TRBV27 and TRBJ1-2; possibly TRBD1 for D (6 bases). This clonotype originated in a woman aged 25 to 45 who had recovered from COVID-19. The specimen was PBMCs or T cells enriched from blood (not recorded which). Written as DNA, the CDR3 is TGTGCCAGCGGAGGGGGGGTAAACTATGGCTACACCTTC. Residues: CASGGGVNYGYTF.